These 19 T cell receptor beta chains originate from one sample sequenced in a study of T cell repertoires in cytomegalovirus infection. Their target antigens are unknown. TCRdb itself ran the reads through MiXCR, one entry per CDR3 protein. The sample lists 60,000 to 75,000 distinct CDR3 sequences, roughly 28% occurring once. This specimen consisted of CD8+ T cells from cultured PBMCs, obtained from culture after CMV antigen stimulation. Receptor source: a human donor in good health (CMV status not recorded). Some clones in this sample may be carry-over from other donors' samples.

The chain uses TRBV28 and TRBJ2-7; D may be TRBD2 (7 bases). The CDR3 runs 14 residues. The germline V and J ends were trimmed by 7 bases and 1 base, with 14 bases remaining between them. Looked up from germline, CDR1 is MDHEN and CDR2 is SYDVKM. CDR3 loop: CASKMGGGSYEQYF. In nucleotides, the CDR3 is TGTGCCAGCAAAATGGGAGGGGGGTCCTACGAGCAGTACTTC.

This CDR3 reads CASSVDRGAGYTF. Here the CDR3 DNA reads TGTGCCAGCAGCGTGGACAGGGGTGCTGGCTACACCTTC. The rearrangement uses TRBV5-4 and TRBJ1-2, with 9 bases that match TRBD1. CDR1 SGHNT and CDR2 YYREEE come from the germline V gene (reference sequence). This CDR3 has 13 amino acids. V was clipped by 4 bases and J by 7 bases; unmatched bases: 5.

This clonotype has more than one count but fewer than ten. The V gene is TRBV20-1, the J gene TRBJ2-2; TRBD2 matches at 10 bases. Germline CDR1 is DFQATT and CDR2 is SNEGSKA (reference sequence). The CDR3 sequence is 14 residues long. J lost 7 bases, V lost 6 bases, and 8 bases had no gene match. CDR3 residues: CSAPEREGHGELFF. The CDR3 nucleotides are TGCAGTGCCCCCGAGCGGGAGGGCCACGGGGAGCTGTTTTTT.

This clonotype was recorded a few times. This chain links TRBV6-2 or TRBV6-3 with TRBJ2-1; the D gene is possibly TRBD1 (6 bases). V lost 2 bases, J lost 6 bases, and 23 bases lay in between. Germline V CDR1 and CDR2: MNHEY, SVGEGT. The CDR3 spans 18 residues. CDR3 sequence reads: CASSYPLRVTKGGNEQFF. CDR3 DNA: TGTGCCAGCAGTTACCCGCTCCGGGTCACAAAAGGGGGCAATGAGCAGTTCTTC.

Only a few counts were recorded for this clonotype. The gene calls are TRBV27 and TRBJ1-6; D is perhaps TRBD1 (5 bases). V was shortened by 5 bases and J by 1 base, with 9 bases between the two germline ends. Germline CDR1 reads MNHEY; CDR2 reads SMNVEV (reference sequence). The CDR3 extends over 15 amino acids. The DNA of the CDR3 is TGTGCCAGCAGTCCCCCAGGGTCCTATAATTCACCCCTCCACTTT. Protein product: CASSPPGSYNSPLHF.

V gene TRBV28 combines with J gene TRBJ1-2; D perhaps matches TRBD1 (5 bases). V lost 5 bases and J lost 4, with 11 bases in between. Germline CDR1 MDHEN, CDR2 SYDVKM. The CDR3 sequence is 13 residues long. CDR3 nucleotide sequence: TGTGCCAGCAGTCCCCAGGGCGGCTATGGCTACACCTTC. The encoded protein is CASSPQGGYGYTF.

The chain links TRBV23-1 to TRBJ2-5; D is possibly TRBD2 (6 bases). TRBV23-1 is filed as an ORF, its function uncertain. The CDR3 runs 17 residues. V was cut by 6 bases and J by 5 bases, with 25 bases left in between. CDR3 residues: CASSPLGSTKNRETQYF. The CDR3 nucleotides are TGCGCCAGCAGCCCACTCGGGAGCACCAAGAACAGGGAGACCCAGTACTTC.

This chain links TRBV20-1 with TRBJ2-2; TRBD2 matches 11 bases. CDR3 size: 17 residues. With V trimmed by 0 bases and J by 4 bases, 7 bases remained unmatched. The V gene's germline CDR1 is DFQATT and CDR2 SNEGSKA (reference sequence). DNA for the CDR3: TGCAGTGCTAGAGAACAGGGTAGCGGGAGGGGCACCGGGGAGCTGTTTTTT. It specifies CSAREQGSGRGTGELFF.

This clonotype was recorded a few times. This sequence joins TRBV7-2 and TRBJ1-3; no clear D. This CDR3 spans 15 amino acids. With 5 bases removed from V and 2 bases from J, the gap between germline ends came to 13 bases. Germline-derived CDR1 and CDR2 are SGHTA and FQGNSA. The CDR3 reads CASSPWLAAGNTIYF. CDR3 DNA: TGTGCCAGCAGCCCCTGGTTAGCGGCTGGAAACACCATATATTTT. Full variable domain (outside the CDR3, taken from reference TRBV7-2 and TRBJ1-3): GAGVSQSPSNKVTEKGKDVELRCDPISGHTALYWYRQSLGQGLEFLIYFQGNSAPDKSGLPSDRFSAERTGGSVSTLTIQRTQQEDSAVYLCASSPWLAAGNTIYFGEGSWLTVV.

This clonotype was detected ten times or more. The CDR3 spells CASSTWRTEANYGYTF. The CDR3 nucleotides read TGTGCCAGCAGCACATGGCGGACGGAAGCTAACTATGGCTACACCTTC. The chain has TRBV7-2 and TRBJ1-2; D is ambiguous. V shed 5 bases and J shed 0 bases, with 16 bases lying between them. Germline V CDR1 and CDR2: SGHTA, FQGNSA. The CDR3 is 16 amino acids.

DNA of the CDR3: TGTGCCAGCAGCCCAGGGGGAGGGGAGACCCAGTACTTC. This translates into CASSPGGGETQYF. V usage is TRBV12-3 or TRBV12-4 and J usage is TRBJ2-5; D may match TRBD1 or TRBD2 (7 bases each). V lost 6 bases and J lost 5, with 13 bases in between. The CDR3 is made up of 13 amino acids.

The sample holds many counts of this clonotype. V is TRBV2 and J is TRBJ2-7; 8 positions match TRBD2. The trim removed 6 bases at V and 4 bases at J, leaving 17 bases unmatched. CDR1 and CDR2 (germline): SNHLY, FYNNEI. CDR3 length: 17 amino acids. The CDR3 reads CASSPRGIGRGSYEQYF. The CDR3 DNA reads TGTGCCAGCAGCCCGAGAGGTATCGGGAGGGGATCATACGAGCAGTACTTC.

This clonotype was detected many times. The rearrangement links TRBV7-2 to TRBJ2-5, with D unclear. CDR1 is SGHTA and CDR2 is FQGNSA in the germline V gene. V lost 1 base, J lost 0 bases, and 9 bases lay in between. This CDR3 has 15 residues. The DNA for the CDR3 is TGTGCCAGCAGCTTAGGTTGGGCAGACCAAGAGACCCAGTACTTC. Translated: CASSLGWADQETQYF.

The gene calls are TRBV12-3 or TRBV12-4 and TRBJ2-2; D is unresolved. There are 13 residues in the CDR3. V lost 3 bases and J lost 4, with 6 bases in between. The CDR3 loop reads CASSFGSTGELFF. CDR3 bases: TGTGCCAGCAGTTTCGGATCCACCGGGGAGCTGTTTTTT.

This clonotype has just a few counts. The rearrangement links TRBV2 to TRBJ2-5, with D perhaps given as TRBD1 or TRBD2 (5 bases each). Looked up from germline, CDR1 is SNHLY and CDR2 is FYNNEI. The CDR3 is made up of 15 amino acids. Trimming took 6 bases from V and 2 from J, leaving 16 bases between them. The CDR3 sequence is CASSAGTLWQETQYF. CDR3 nucleotides: TGTGCCAGCAGCGCTGGGACCCTGTGGCAAGAGACCCAGTACTTC. Using reference TRBV2 and TRBJ2-5 for the parts outside the CDR3, the full variable domain is EPEVTQTPSHQVTQMGQEVILRCVPISNHLYFYWYRQILGQKVEFLVSFYNNEISEKSEIFDDQFSVERPDGSNFTLKIRSTKLEDSAMYFCASSAGTLWQETQYFGPGTRLLVL.

The rearrangement joins TRBV28 to TRBJ2-6, with D possibly being TRBD1 or TRBD2 (5 bases each). CDR3 size: 17 residues. Looked up from germline, CDR1 is MDHEN and CDR2 is SYDVKM. Between the trimmed V and J ends, which lost 4 bases and 0 bases, there was a span of 13 bases. The CDR3 region is CASSSPGRSSGANVLTF. CDR3 in DNA: TGTGCCAGCAGTTCTCCGGGACGGTCCTCTGGGGCCAACGTCCTGACTTTC.

This clonotype was detected ten times or more. V and J are TRBV12-3 or TRBV12-4 and TRBJ1-4; D call uncertain. Trimming left V 0 bases short and J 7 bases short, with 6 bases between. The CDR3 runs 13 residues. Here the CDR3 reads CASSLAPVEKLFF. CDR3 sequence (DNA): TGTGCCAGCAGTTTAGCGCCTGTTGAAAAACTGTTTTTT.

This clonotype came up a few times. This sequence joins TRBV12-3 or TRBV12-4 and TRBJ1-3; TRBD1 matches 9 bases. The length of the CDR3 is 18 residues. V shed 7 bases and J 1 base; nucleotides not matched to a gene: 14. The CDR3 DNA follows: TGTGCCAGCACTACCCGACTCACCGGGACAGGGTCTGGAAACACCATATATTTT. Amino acid sequence: CASTTRLTGTGSGNTIYF.

The chain recombines TRBV6-1 with TRBJ2-1; TRBD2 matches at 7 bases. Trimming removed 6 bases from V and 2 bases from J; junction bases left unmatched: 7. The CDR3 is 15 residues long. From germline, CDR1 is MNHNS and CDR2 SASEGT. The CDR3, as DNA: TGTGCCAGCAGCCTCCTAGCGGAGCCCTACAATGAGCAGTTCTTC. The encoded protein is CASSLLAEPYNEQFF.